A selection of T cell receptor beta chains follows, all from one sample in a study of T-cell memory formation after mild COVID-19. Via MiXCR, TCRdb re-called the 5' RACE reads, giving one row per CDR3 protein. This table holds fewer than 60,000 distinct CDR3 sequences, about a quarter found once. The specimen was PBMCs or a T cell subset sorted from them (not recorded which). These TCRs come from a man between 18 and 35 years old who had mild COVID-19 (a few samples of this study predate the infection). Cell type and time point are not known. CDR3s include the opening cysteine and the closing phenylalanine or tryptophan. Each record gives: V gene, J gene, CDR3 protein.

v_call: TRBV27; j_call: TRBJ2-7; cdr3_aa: CASSKTLDRDNYEQYF
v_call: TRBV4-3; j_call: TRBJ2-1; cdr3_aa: CASSQEIGLRDEQFF
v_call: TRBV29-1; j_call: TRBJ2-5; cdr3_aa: CSVAEGASETQYF
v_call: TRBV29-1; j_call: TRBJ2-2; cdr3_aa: CSVEAGRGSWTGELFF
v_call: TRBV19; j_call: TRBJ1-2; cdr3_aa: CASSGYGYTF
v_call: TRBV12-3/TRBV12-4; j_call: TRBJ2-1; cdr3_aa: CASNSGGGYNEQFF
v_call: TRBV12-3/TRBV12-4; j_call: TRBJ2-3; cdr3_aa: CASSLRGRSADTQYF
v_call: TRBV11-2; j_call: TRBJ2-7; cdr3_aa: CASSLPGALNPYEQYF
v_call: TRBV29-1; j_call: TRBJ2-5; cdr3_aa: CSVEDLGLAGAYQETQYF
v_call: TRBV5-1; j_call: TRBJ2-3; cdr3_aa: CASSLVQATDTQYF
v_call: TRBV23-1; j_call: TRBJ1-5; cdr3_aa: CASSRLLQGARFRYQPQHF
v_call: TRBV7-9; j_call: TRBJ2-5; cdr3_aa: CASSSPPVGIQETQYF
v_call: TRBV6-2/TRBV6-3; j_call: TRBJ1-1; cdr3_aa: CASSPRLTEAFF
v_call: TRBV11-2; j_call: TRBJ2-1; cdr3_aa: CASSVNEQFF
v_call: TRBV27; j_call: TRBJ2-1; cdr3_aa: CASSHIGTGVDEQFF
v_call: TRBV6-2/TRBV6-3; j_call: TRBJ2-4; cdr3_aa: CASSSLEVAKNIQYF